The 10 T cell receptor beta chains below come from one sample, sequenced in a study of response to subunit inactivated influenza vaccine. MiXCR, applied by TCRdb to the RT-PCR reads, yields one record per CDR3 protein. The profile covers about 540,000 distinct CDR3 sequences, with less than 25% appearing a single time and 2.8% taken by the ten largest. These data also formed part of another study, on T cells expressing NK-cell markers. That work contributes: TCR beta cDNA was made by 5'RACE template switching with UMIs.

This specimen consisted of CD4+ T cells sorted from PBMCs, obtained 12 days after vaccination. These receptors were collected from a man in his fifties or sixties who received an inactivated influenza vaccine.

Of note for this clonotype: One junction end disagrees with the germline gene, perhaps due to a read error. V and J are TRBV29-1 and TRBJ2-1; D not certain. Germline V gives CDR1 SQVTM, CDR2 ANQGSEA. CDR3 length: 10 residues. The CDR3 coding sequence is TGCAGCGTTAAAGACAATGAGCAGTTCTTC. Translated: CSVKDNEQFF.

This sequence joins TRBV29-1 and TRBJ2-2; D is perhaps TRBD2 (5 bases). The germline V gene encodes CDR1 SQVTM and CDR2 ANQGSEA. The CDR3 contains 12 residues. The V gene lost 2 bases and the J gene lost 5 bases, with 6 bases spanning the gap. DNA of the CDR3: TGCAGCGTTGAAACGGGGACCGGGGAGCTGTTTTTT. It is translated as CSVETGTGELFF.

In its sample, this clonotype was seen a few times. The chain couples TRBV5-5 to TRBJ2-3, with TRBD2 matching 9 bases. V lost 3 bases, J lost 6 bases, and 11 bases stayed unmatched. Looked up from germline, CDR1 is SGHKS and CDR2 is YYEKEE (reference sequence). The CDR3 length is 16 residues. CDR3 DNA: TGTGCCAGCAGCTACTATAGCGGGAGAGATACCGATACGCAGTATTTT. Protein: CASSYYSGRDTDTQYF.

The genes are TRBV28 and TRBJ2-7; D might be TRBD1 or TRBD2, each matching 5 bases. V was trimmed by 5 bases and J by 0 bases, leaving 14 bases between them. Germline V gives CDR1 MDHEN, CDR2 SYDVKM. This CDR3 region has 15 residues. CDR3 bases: TGTGCCAGCAGTCCCCCCGGGACGGTCTCCTACGAGCAGTACTTC. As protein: CASSPPGTVSYEQYF.

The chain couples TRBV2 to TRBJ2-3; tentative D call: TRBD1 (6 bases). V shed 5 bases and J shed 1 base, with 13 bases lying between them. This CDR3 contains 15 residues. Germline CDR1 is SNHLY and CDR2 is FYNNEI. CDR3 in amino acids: CASSNREGGTDTQYF. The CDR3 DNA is TGTGCCAGCAGTAACAGGGAAGGTGGCACAGATACGCAGTATTTT.

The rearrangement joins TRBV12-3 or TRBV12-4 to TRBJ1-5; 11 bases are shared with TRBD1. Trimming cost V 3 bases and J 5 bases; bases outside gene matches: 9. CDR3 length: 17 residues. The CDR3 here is CASSFWDWTGGDQPQHF. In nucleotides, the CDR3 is TGTGCCAGCAGTTTTTGGGACTGGACAGGGGGCGATCAGCCCCAGCATTTT.

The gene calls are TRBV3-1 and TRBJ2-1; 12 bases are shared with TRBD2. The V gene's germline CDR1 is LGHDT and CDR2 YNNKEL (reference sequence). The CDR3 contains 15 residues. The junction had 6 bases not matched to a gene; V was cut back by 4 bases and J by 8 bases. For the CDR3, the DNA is TGTGCCAGCAGCCTCGGACTAGCGGGATCTTATGAGCAGTTCTTC. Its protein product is CASSLGLAGSYEQFF.

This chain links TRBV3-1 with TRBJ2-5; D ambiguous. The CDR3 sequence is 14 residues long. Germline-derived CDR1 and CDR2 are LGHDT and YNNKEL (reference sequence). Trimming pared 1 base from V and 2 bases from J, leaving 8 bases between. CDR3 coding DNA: TGTGCCAGCAGCCAAGGGATAGCACAAGAGACCCAGTACTTC. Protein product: CASSQGIAQETQYF.

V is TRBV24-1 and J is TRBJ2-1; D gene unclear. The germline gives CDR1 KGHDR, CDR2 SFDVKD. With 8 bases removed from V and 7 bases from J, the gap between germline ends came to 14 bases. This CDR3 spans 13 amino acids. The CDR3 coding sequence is TGTGCCACCACCGATCTGGGATCAAATGAGCAGTTCTTC. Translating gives CATTDLGSNEQFF.

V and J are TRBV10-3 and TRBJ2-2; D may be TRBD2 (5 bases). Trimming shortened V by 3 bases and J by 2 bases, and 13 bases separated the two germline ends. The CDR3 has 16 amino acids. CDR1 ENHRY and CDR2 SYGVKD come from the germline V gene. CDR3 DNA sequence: TGTGCCATCAGTGATTCCGAGCGGAAAAACACCGGGGAGCTGTTTTTT. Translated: CAISDSERKNTGELFF.